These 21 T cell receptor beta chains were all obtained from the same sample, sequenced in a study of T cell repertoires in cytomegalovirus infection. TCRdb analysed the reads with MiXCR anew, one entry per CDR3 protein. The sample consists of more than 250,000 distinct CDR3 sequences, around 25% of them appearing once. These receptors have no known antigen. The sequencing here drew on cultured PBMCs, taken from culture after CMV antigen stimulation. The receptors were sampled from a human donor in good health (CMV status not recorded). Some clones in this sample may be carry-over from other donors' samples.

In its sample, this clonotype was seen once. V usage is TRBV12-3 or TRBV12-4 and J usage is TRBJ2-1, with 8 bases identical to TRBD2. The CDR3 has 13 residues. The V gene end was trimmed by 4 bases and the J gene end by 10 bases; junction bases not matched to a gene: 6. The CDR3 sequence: CASSSGLAVEQFF. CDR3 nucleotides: TGTGCCAGCAGTTCCGGACTAGCAGTAGAGCAGTTCTTC.

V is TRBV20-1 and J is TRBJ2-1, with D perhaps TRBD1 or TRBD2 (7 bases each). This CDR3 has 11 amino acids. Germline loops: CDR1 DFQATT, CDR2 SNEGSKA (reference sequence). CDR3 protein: CSPGGGDEQFF. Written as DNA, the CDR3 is TGCAGCCCAGGGGGGGGGGATGAGCAGTTCTTC.

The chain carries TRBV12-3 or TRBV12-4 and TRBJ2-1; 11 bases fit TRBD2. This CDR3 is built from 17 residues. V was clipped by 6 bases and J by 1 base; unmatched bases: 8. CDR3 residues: CASSPPSGRLSYNEQFF. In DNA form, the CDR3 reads TGTGCCAGCAGCCCGCCTAGCGGGAGGCTTTCCTACAATGAGCAGTTCTTC.

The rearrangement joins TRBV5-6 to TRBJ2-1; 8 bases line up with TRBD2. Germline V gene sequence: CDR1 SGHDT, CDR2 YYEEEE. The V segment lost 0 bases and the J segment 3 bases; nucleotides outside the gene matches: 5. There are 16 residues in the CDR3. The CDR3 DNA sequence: TGTGCCAGCAGCTTGGACGGGGGGGCTTTCTACAATGAGCAGTTCTTC. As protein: CASSLDGGAFYNEQFF.

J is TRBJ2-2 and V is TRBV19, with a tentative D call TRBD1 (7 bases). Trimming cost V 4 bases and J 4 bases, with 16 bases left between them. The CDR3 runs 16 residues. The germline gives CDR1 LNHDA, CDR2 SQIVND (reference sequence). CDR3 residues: CASSTRQGGITGELFF. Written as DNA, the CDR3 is TGTGCCAGTAGTACAAGACAGGGAGGTATCACCGGGGAGCTGTTTTTT.

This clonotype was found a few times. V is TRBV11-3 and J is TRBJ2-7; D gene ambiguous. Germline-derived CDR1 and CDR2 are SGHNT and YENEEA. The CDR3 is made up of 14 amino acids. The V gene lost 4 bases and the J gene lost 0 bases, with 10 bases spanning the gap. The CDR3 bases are TGTGCCAGCAGCTATCCCTTGGCCTCCTACGAGCAGTACGTC. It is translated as CASSYPLASYEQYV.

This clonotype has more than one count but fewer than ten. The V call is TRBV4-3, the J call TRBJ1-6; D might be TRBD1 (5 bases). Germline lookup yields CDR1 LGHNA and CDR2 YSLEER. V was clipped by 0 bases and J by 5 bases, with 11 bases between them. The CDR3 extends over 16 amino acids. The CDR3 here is CASSQERGRNNSPLHF. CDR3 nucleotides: TGCGCCAGCAGCCAAGAACGGGGCAGAAATAATTCACCCCTCCACTTT.

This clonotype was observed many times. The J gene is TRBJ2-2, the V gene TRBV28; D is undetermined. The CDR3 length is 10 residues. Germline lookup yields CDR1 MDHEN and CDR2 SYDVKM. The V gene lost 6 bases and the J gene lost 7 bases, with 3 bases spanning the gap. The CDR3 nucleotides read TGTGCCAGCAGCGGCGGGGAGCTGTTTTTT. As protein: CASSGGELFF.

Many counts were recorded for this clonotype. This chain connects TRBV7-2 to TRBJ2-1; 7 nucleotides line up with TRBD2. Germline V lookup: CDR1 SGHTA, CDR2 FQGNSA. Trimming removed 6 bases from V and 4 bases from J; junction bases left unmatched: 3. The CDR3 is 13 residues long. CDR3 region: CASRPGLYNEQFF. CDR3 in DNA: TGTGCCAGCAGGCCGGGACTATACAATGAGCAGTTCTTC.

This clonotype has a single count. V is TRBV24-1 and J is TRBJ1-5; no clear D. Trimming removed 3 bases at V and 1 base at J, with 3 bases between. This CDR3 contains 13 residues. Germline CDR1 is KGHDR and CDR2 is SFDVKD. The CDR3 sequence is CATSDTSNQPQHF. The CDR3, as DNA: TGTGCCACCAGTGATACCAGCAATCAGCCCCAGCATTTT.

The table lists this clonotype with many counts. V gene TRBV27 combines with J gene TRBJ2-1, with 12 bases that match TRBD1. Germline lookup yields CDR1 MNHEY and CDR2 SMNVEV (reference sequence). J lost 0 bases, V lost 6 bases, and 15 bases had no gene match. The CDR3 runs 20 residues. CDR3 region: CASRLRGTGGDFGSYNEQFF. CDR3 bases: TGTGCCAGCAGACTTCGCGGGACAGGGGGCGATTTCGGCTCCTACAATGAGCAGTTCTTC.

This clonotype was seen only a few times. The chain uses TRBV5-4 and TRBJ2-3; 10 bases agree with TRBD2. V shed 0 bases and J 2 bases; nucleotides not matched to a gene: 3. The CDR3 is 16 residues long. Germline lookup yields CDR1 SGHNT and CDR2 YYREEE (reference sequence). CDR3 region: CASSLVLAGFTDTQYF. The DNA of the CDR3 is TGTGCCAGCAGCTTGGTACTAGCGGGATTCACAGATACGCAGTATTTT.

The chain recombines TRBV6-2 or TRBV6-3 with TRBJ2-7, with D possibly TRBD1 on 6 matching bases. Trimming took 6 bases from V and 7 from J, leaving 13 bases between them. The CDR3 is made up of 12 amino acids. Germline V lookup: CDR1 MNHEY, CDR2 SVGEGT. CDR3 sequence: CASRTGHIEQYF. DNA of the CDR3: TGTGCCAGCAGGACAGGCCACATAGAGCAGTACTTC.

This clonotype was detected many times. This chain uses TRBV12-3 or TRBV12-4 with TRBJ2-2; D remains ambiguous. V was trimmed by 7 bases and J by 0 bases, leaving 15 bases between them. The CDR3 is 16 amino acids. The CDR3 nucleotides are TGTGCCAGCACCGGTGGACCGAGCGCGAACACCGGGGAGCTGTTTTTT. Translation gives CASTGGPSANTGELFF.

Here the CDR3 DNA reads TGTGCCAGCAGCAAGGACCAAGCGCCCCAGTACTTC. This codes for CASSKDQAPQYF. The chain is built from TRBV28 and TRBJ2-5; D remains ambiguous. The CDR3 consists of 12 residues. The germline gives CDR1 MDHEN, CDR2 SYDVKM. V dropped 6 bases and J dropped 9 bases, with 14 bases sitting between them.

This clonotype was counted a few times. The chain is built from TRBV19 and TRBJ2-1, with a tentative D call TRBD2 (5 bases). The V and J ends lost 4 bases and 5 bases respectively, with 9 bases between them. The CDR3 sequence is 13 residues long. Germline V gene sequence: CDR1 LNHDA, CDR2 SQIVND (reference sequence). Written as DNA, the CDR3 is TGTGCCAGTAGTACTGGAGGAAACAATGAGCAGTTCTTC. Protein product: CASSTGGNNEQFF.

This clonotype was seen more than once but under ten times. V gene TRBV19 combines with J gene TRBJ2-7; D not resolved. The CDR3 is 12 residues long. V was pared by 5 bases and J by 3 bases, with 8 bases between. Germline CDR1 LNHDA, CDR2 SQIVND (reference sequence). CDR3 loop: CASSEVDYEQYF. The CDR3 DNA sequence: TGTGCCAGTAGTGAAGTCGACTACGAGCAGTACTTC.

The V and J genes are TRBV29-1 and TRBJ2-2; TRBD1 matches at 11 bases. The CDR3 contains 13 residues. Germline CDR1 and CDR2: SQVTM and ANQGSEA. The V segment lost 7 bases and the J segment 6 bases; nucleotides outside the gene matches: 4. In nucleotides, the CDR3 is TGCAGCGCGGACAGGGGGCTGTCCGGGGAGCTGTTTTTT. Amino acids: CSADRGLSGELFF.

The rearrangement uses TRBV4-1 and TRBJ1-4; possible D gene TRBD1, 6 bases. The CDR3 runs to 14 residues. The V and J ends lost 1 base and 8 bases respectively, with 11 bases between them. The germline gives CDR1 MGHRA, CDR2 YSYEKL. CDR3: CASSQGQGNEKLFF. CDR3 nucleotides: TGCGCCAGCAGCCAAGGGCAGGGGAACGAAAAACTGTTTTTT.

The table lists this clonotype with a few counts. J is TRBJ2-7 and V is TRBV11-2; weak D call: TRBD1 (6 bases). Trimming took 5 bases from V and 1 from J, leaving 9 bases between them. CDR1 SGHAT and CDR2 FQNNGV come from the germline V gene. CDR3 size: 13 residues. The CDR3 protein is CASSETGSYEQYF. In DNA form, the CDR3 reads TGTGCCAGCAGCGAGACAGGATCCTACGAGCAGTACTTC.

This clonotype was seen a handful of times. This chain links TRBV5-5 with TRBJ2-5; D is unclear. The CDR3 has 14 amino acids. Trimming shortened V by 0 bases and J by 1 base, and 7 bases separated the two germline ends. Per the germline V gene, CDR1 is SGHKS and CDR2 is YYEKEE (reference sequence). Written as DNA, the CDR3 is TGTGCCAGCAGCTTGGGATGGGGCCAAGAGACCCAGTACTTC. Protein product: CASSLGWGQETQYF.